This is a list of T cell receptor beta chains from one sample in a study of T-cell memory formation after mild COVID-19. Via MiXCR, TCRdb re-called the 5' RACE reads, giving one row per CDR3 protein. Here the sample spans approximately 450,000 distinct CDR3 sequences, 15% to 20% being singletons. Material: PBMCs or a T cell subset sorted from them (not recorded which). The origin of the receptors is an adult woman who had mild COVID-19 (a few samples of this study predate the infection). Cell type and time point are not known. Each CDR3 is given with its conserved first and last residue. The order of the fields is J gene, D gene, V gene, clone size, CDR3 DNA, CDR3 protein. The D gene is left open where the match is weak. For some rows the clone size is stated as once, few or many, or as a class when expanded; others skip it.

>TRBJ2-1|.|TRBV27|few
TGTGCCAGCAGTTTAAAGCCCCCAGGGGCCGGTCGGATGGAGCAGTTCTTC
CASSLKPPGAGRMEQFF
>TRBJ2-3|TRBD2|TRBV9|.
TGTGCCAGCAGCCAAAGACTAGCGGGAAGCACAGATACGCAGTATTTT
CASSQRLAGSTDTQYF
>TRBJ1-2|TRBD1|TRBV20-1|few
TGCAGTGCTAAGTCGCCGGGACAGATTTATGGCTACACCTTC
CSAKSPGQIYGYTF
>TRBJ2-1|TRBD2|TRBV12-5|once
TGTGCTAGTGGTTTGGTACAGCTAGCGGGGGGGCCCCGGAGGAGGAGTGAGCAGTTCTTC
CASGLVQLAGGPRRRSEQFF
>TRBJ1-1|TRBD1|TRBV19|.
TGTGCCAGTAGTACCCCCGACAGGGAGGGGGAAGCTTTCTTT
CASSTPDREGEAFF
>TRBJ2-4|TRBD2|TRBV29-1|many
TGCAGCGTGCAACTAGCGGGAGGAGCCAAAAACATTCAGTACTTC
CSVQLAGGAKNIQYF
>TRBJ2-3|.|TRBV2|.
TGTGCCAGCAGTCATCCTGCGGGTTTCCGCACAGATACGCAGTATTTT
CASSHPAGFRTDTQYF
>TRBJ2-3|.|TRBV11-2|few
TGTGCCAGCAGCTCACTAGGGGGGGATACGCAGTATTTT
CASSSLGGDTQYF
>TRBJ2-6|.|TRBV5-5|many
TGTGCCAGCAGCTCCCCCCCGGGGAAAATTTCTGGGGCCAACGTCCTGACTTTC
CASSSPPGKISGANVLTF
>TRBJ2-7|TRBD2|TRBV7-8|.
TGTGCCAGCAGCTCCTCCACTAGCGCCCTAAAGAGCGAGCAGTACTTC
CASSSSTSALKSEQYF
>TRBJ1-4|TRBD1|TRBV12-3/TRBV12-4|.
TGTGCCAGCACCCTGGGGACAGTGAATGAAAAACTGTTTTTT
CASTLGTVNEKLFF
>TRBJ2-7|.|TRBV7-9|many
TGTGCCAGCAGCCCCCCAGGCTACGAGCAGTACTTC
CASSPPGYEQYF
>TRBJ2-3|TRBD2|TRBV3-1|few
TGTGCCAGCAGCCAGTCACTAGCGGAGAACACAGATACGCAGTATTTT
CASSQSLAENTDTQYF
>TRBJ2-3|TRBD1|TRBV24-1|.
TGTGCCACCAGTGAAATAGGACAGGGAATCGGCACAGATACGCAGTATTTT
CATSEIGQGIGTDTQYF
>TRBJ1-1|.|TRBV12-3/TRBV12-4|few
TGTGCCACCCGAGAGGGGGTGCGGGGCACTGAAGCTTTCTTT
CATREGVRGTEAFF
>TRBJ1-6|.|TRBV10-3|few
TGTGCCATCAGTGAGACACCCTCGAATTCACCCCTCCACTTT
CAISETPSNSPLHF